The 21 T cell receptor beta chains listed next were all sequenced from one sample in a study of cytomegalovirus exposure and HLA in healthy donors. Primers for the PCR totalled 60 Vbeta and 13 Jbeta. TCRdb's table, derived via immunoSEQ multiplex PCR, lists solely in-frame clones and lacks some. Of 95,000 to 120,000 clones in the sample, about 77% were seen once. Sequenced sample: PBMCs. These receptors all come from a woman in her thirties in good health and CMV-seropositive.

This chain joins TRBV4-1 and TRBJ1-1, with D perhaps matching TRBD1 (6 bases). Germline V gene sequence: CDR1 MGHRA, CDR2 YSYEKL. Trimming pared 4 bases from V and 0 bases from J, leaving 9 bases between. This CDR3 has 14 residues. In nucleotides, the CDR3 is TGCGCCAGCAGCCGCGGACAGATGAACACTGAAGCTTTCTTT. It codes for CASSRGQMNTEAFF.

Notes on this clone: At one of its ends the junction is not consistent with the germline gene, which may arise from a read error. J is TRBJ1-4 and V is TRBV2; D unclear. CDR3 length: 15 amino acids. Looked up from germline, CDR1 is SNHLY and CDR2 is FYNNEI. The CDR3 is CASSETHPTNEKLFF. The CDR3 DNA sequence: TGTGCCAGCAGTGAAACCCACCCAACTAATGAAAAGCTGTTTTTT.

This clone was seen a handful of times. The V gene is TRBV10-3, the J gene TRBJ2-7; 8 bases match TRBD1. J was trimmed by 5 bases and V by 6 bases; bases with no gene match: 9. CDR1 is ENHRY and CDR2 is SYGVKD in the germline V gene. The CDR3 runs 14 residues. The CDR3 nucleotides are TGTGCCATCAGGCGAGCCGGGACAGGAAACGAGCAGTACTTC. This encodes CAIRRAGTGNEQYF.

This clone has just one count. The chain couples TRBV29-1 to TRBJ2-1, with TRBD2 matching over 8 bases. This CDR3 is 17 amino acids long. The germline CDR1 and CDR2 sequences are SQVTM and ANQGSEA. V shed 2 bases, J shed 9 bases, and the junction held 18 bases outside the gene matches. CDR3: CSVEYRSGTGRAGEQFF. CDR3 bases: TGCAGCGTTGAATACCGATCGGGCACCGGGAGGGCGGGTGAGCAGTTCTTC.

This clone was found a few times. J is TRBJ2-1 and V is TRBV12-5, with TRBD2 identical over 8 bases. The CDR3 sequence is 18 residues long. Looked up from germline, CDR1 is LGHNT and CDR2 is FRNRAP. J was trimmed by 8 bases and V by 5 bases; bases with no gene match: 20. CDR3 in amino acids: CASGRPLGVGLGVHEQFF. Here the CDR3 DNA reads TGTGCTAGTGGTCGTCCCCTCGGCGTGGGACTAGGAGTGCATGAGCAGTTCTTC.

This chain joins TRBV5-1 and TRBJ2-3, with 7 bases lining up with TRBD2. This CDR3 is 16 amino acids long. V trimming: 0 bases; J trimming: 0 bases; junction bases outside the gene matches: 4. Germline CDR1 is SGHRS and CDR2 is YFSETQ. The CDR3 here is CASSLASGTSTDTQYF. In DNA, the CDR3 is TGCGCCAGCAGCTTGGCTAGCGGAACTAGCACAGATACGCAGTATTTT.

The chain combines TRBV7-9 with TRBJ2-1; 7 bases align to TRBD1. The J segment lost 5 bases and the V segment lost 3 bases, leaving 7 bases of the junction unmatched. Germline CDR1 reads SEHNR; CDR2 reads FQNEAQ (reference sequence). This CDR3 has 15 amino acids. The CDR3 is CASSLGRDSHNEQFF. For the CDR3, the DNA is TGTGCCAGCAGCTTGGGCCGGGACAGCCACAATGAGCAGTTCTTC.

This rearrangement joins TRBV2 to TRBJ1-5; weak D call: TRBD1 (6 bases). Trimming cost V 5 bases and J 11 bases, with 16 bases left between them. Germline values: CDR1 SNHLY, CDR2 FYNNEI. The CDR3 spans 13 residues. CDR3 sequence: CASSKQGFGAQHF. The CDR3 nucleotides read TGTGCCAGCAGTAAACAGGGATTTGGTGCCCAGCATTTT.

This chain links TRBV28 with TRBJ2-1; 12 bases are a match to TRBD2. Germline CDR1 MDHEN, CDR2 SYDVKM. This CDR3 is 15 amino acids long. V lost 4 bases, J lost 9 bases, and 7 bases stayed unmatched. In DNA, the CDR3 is TGTGCCAGCAGTTCTGCTAGCGGGGGGGCTATTGAGCAGTTCTTC. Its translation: CASSSASGGAIEQFF.

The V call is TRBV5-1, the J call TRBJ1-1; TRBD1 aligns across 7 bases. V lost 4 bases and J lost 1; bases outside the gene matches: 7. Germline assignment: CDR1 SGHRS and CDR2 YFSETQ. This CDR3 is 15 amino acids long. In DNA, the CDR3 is TGCGCCAGCAGCAAGGAGGGACAGCCGAACACTGAAGCTTTCTTT. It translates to CASSKEGQPNTEAFF. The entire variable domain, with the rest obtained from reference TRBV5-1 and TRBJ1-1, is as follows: KAGVTQTPRYLIKTRGQQVTLSCSPISGHRSVSWYQQTPGQGLQFLFEYFSETQRNKGNFPGRFSGRQFSNSRSEMNVSTLELGDSALYLCASSKEGQPNTEAFFGQGTRLTVV.

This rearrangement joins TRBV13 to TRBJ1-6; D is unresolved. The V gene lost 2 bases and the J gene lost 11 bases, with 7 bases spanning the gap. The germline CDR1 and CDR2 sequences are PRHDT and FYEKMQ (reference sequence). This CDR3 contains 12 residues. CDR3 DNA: TGTGCCAGCAGCTTAATGTACACACCCCTCCACTTT. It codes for CASSLMYTPLHF.

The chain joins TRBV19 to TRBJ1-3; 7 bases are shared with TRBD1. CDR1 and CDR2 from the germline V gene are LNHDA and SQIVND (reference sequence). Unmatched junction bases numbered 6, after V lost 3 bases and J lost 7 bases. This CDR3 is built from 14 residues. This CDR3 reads CASSIQGRGNTIYF. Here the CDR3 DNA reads TGTGCCAGTAGTATTCAAGGCAGGGGGAACACCATATATTTT. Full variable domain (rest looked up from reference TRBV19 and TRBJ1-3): DGGITQSPKYLFRKEGQNVTLSCEQNLNHDAMYWYRQDPGQGLRLIYYSQIVNDFQKGDIAEGYSVSREKKESFPLTVTSAQKNPTAFYLCASSIQGRGNTIYFGEGSWLTVV.

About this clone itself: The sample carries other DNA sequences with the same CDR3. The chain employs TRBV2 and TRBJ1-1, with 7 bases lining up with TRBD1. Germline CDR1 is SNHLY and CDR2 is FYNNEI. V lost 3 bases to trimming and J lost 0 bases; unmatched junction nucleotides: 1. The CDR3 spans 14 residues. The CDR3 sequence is CASSEQGVNTEAFF. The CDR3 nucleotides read TGTGCCAGCAGTGAGCAGGGGGTGAACACTGAAGCTTTCTTT.

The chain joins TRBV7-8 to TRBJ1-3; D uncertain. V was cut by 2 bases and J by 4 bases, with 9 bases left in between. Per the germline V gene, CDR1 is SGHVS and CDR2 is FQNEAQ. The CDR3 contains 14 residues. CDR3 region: CASSLPSVGNTIYF. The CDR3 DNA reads TGTGCCAGCAGCTTACCTTCGGTAGGAAACACCATATATTTT.

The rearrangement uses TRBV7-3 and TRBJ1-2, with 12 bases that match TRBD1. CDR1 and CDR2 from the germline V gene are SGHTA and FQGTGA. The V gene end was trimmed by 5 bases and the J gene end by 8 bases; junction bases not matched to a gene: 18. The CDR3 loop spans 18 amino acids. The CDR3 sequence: CASSPTSGSGTGGEGYTF. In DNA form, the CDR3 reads TGTGCCAGCAGCCCGACGTCGGGGTCGGGGACAGGGGGCGAGGGCTACACCTTC.

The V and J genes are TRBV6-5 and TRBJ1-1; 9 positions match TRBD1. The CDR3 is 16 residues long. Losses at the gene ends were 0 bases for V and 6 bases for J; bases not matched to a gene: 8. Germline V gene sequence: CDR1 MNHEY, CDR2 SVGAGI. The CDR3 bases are TGTGCCAGCAGTTACTCCCTTTTGGGACAGGGCGCTGAAGCTTTCTTT. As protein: CASSYSLLGQGAEAFF.

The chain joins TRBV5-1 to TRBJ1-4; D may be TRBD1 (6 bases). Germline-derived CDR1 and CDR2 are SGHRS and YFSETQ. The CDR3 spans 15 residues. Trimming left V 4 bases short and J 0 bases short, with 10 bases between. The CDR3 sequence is CASSAPGATNEKLFF. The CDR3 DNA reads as TGCGCCAGCAGCGCACCAGGGGCAACTAATGAAAAACTGTTTTTT.

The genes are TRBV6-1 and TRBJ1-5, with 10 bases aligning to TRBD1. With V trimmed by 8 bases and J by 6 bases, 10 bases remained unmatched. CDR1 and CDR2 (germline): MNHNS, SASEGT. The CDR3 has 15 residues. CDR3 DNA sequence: TGTGCCAGCCGAGGGGACAGGGGTAGGATTCAGCCCCAGCATTTT. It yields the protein CASRGDRGRIQPQHF.

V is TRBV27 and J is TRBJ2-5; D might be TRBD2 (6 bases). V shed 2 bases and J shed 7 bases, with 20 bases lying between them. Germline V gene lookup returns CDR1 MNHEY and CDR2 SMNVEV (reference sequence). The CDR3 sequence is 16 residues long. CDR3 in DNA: TGTGCCAGCAGTTTAATTGGGACGGGAAGGGGAGGGACCCAGTACTTC. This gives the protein CASSLIGTGRGGTQYF.

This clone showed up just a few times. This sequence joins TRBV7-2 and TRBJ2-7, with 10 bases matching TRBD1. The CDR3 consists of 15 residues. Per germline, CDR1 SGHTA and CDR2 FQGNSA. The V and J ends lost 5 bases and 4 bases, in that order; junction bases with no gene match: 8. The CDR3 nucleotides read TGTGCCAGCAGCACCACCTCGGGACAGGGGTACGAGCAGTACTTC. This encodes CASSTTSGQGYEQYF.

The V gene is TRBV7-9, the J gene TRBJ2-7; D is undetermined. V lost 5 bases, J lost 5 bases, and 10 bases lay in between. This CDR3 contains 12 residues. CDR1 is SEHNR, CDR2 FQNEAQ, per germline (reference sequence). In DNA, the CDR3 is TGTGCCAGCAGCGTAACCCTAGACGAGCAGTACTTC. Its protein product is CASSVTLDEQYF.